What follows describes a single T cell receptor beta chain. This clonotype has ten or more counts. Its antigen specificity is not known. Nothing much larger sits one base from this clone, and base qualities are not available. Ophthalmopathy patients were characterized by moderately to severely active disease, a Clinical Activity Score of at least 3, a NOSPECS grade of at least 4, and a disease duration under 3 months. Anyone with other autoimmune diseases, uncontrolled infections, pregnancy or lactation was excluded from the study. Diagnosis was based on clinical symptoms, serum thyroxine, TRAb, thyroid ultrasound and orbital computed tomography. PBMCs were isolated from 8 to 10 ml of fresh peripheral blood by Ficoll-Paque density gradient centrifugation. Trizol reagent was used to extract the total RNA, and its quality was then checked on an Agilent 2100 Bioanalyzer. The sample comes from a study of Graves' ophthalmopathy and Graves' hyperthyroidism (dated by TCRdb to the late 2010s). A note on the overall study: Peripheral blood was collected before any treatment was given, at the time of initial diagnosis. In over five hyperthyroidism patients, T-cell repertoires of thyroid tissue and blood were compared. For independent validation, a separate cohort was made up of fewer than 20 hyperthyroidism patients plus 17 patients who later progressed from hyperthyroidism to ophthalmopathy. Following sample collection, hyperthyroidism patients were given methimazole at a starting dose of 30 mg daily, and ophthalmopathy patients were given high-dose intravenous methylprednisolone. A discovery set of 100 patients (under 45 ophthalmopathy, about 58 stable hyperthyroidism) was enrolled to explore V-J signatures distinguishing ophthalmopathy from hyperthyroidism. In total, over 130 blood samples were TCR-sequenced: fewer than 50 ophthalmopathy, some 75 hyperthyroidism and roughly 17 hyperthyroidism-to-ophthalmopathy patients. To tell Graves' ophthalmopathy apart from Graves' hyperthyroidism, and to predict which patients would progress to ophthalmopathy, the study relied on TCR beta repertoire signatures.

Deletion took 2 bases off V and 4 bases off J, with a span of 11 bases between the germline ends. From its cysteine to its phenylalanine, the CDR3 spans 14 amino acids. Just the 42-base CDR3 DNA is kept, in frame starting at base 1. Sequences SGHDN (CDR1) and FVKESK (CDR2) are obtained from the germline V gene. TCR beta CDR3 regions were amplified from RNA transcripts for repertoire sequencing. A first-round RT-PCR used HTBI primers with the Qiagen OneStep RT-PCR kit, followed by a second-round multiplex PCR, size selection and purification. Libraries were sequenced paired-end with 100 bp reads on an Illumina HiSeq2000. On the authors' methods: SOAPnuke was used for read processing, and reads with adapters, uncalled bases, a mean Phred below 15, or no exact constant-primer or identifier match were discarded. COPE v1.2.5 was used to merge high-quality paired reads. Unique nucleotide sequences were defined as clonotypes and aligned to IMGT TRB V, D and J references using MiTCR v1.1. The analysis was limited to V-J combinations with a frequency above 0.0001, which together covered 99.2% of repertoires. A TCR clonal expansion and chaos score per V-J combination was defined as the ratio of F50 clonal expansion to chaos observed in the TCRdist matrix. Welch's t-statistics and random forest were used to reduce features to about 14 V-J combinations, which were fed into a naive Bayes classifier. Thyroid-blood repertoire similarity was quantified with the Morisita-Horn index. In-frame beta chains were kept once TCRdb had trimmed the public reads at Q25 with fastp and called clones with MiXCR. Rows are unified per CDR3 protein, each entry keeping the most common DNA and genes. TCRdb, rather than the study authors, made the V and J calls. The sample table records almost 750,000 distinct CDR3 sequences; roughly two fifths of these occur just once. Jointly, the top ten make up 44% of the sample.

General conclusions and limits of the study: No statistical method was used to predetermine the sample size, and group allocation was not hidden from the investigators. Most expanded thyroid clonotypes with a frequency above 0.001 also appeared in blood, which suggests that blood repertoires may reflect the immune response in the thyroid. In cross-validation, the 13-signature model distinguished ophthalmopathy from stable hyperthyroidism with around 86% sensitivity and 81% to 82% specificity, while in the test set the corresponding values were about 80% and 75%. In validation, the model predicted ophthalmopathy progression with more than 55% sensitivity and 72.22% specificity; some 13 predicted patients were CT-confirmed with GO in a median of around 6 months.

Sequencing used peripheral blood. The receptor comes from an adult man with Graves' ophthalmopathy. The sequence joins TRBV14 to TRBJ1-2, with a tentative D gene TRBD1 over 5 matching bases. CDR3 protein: CASSQTRGGYGYTF. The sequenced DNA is TGTGCCAGCAGCCAAACGAGGGGTGGCTATGGCTACACCTTC.